This TCR beta chain was documented in a study of sequential checkpoint blockade in melanoma (dated by TCRdb to the late 2010s). About the study as a whole: In a 1:1 randomization, patients received either first-line nivolumab then ipilimumab (arm A) or ipilimumab then nivolumab (arm B). DNA from roughly 90 melanoma tumor samples collected before treatment underwent TCRbeta immunosequencing. Maintenance nivolumab was given following each of the two trial sequences. Roughly 20 patients had matched tumor biopsies taken before treatment and at week 13, after single-agent nivolumab (arm A) or ipilimumab (arm B). Approximately 79% of the matched pre- and post-treatment tumor biopsy pairs came from the same lesion. Study-level results and caveats: Small sample sizes and reduced statistical power limited the within-arm analyses of tumor T-cell fraction. Larger, independent patient cohorts are needed to validate the response-prediction model that combines TCR metrics and mutation burden. Tumor T-cell fraction and clonality correlated with PD-L1 staining and CD8+ T-cell counts but not with mutational load. Achieving clinical benefit was about 30 times more likely for patients whose tumor T-cell fraction and clonality increased by week 13. Among patients in the nivolumab-first arm (arm A), tumor TIL clonality before treatment was associated with response (P = .04).

The germline V and J ends show losses of 8 bases and 5 bases respectively, and no gene match explains 9 bases of the junction. As encoded in the germline V gene (reference sequence), CDR1 is LNHDA while CDR2 is SQIVND. The CDR3, cysteine through phenylalanine, is 14 amino acids long. Only the CDR3 DNA is retained, 42 bases long and in frame from the first base. Read against the paper, the sample's treatment or condition label means: randomized to nivolumab then ipilimumab (arm A) or the reverse (arm B). Prior DNA-damaging chemotherapy had not been received by any trial patient. CheckMate 064, a randomized, open-label phase II trial of sequential checkpoint blockade, was the source of the samples, all of which came from patients with melanoma. Genomic DNA from formalin-fixed paraffin-embedded (FFPE) tissue samples was used for tumor TCR sequencing. Comments on this clone: No cognate antigen has been identified for it. The sample holds no much larger clone one base away, and base qualities are not on file.

TCRbeta CDR3 regions were immunosequenced from genomic DNA with the immunoSEQ Assay. Before high-throughput sequencing, the genomic DNA was amplified using bias-controlled multiplex PCR. The authors' pipeline ran thus. To quantify the absolute abundance of each unique TCRbeta CDR3 region, the sequences were collapsed and filtered. Clonality, defined as 1 minus Pielou's evenness, was calculated using productive rearrangements only. To compute tumor T-cell fraction, TCRbeta template counts were normalized to usable DNA, with usable DNA estimated from several housekeeping genes. A previously published method was used to identify clones with significantly greater frequencies in on-treatment samples than in baseline samples. Entries here come from immuneACCESS through TCRdb and include only in-frame sequences with V and J called. Some clones fail to appear in such tables; in the studies checked, an unresolved V gene covers under half of the shortfall, and the cause of the remainder is unknown. The DNA was the basis for D and trimming; V, J and clone size are from that table. The table for this sample lists roughly 18,000 clones; more than 25% of them were counted only once. The ten largest clonotypes hold 5.5% to 8% of the sample.

This TCR was sampled from a human donor with melanoma. The sequences come from tumor tissue (inferred from file names), collected from a patient given nivolumab and ipilimumab in sequence. The chain is assembled from TRBV19 and TRBJ1-1; 9 bases in between match TRBD1. The base sequence is TGTGCCAGTGCCAACAGGGGGCGGTATACTGAAGCTTTCTTT. It specifies CASANRGRYTEAFF.